Included here is one T cell receptor (beta chain) sequence, with context. Its antigen is unknown. This entry comes from a study of T cell repertoires in cytomegalovirus infection. A single record per CDR3 protein comes from TCRdb applying MiXCR to the reads. The data show approximately 1,000,000 distinct CDR3 sequences, with less than 40% seen just once and roughly 13% held by the top ten. CDR1 and CDR2 (germline): ENHRY, SYGVKD. This CDR3 spans 15 amino acids. The ends lost 6 bases at V and 3 bases at J; junction bases unmatched: 8. The chain combines TRBV10-3 with TRBJ2-3; 8 positions match TRBD2. Sequenced material: cultured CD8+ T cells from PBMCs, taken from culture after CMV antigen stimulation. This sequence originates from a human donor in good health (CMV status not recorded). Some clones in this sample may be carry-over from other donors' samples. The CDR3 region has the DNA TGTGCCATCAGGAAGGTAGCGGGGATGACAGATACGCAGTATTTT. Translated, it gives CAIRKVAGMTDTQYF.